This record concerns one T cell receptor (beta chain) sequence. One junction end disagrees with the germline gene, perhaps due to a read error. This sample is part of a study of tumor and adjacent non-tumor tissue in lung cancer. This CDR3 is 13 amino acids long. CDR1 and CDR2 (germline): SQVTM, ANQGSEA. The template was RNA from unsorted bulk tissue. More than 3 cm separated this lung sample from the edge of the tumor. A modified ARM-PCR protocol with three rounds of nested PCR amplified TCRbeta. TCRdb re-called the multiplex PCR reads with MiXCR, one entry per CDR3 protein. Found here are about 90,000 distinct CDR3 sequences, around 76% of them singletons; the top ten hold 21%.

Sequencing input: distant non-tumor lung tissue. This TCR came from a woman aged 45 to 65 with non-small cell lung cancer. The J gene is TRBJ2-7, the V gene TRBV29-1; D call uncertain. The CDR3 sequence: CSVESEKTYEQYF. The CDR3 DNA reads as TGCAGCGTTGAATCGGAGAAGACCTACGAGCAGTATTTC.